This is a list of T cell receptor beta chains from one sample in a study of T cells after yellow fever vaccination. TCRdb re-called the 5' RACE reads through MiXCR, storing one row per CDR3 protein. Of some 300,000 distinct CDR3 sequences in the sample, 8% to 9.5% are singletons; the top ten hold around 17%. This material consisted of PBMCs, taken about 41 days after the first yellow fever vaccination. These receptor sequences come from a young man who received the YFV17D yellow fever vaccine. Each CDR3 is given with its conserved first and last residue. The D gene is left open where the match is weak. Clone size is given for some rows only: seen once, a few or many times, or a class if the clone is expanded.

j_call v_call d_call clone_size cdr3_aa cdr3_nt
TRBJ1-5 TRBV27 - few CASSLEGGYSNQPQHF TGTGCCAGCAGTTTAGAGGGTGGCTATAGCAATCAGCCCCAGCATTTT
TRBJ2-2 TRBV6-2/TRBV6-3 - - CASSHDRFTGELFF TGTGCCAGCAGTCACGACAGGTTCACCGGGGAGCTGTTTTTT
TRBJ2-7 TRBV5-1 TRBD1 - CASSLAPDRGTYEQYF TGCGCCAGCAGCTTGGCCCCGGACAGGGGGACCTACGAGCAGTACTTC
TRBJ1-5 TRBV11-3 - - CASSYRRGRDKDSNQPQHF TGTGCCAGCAGCTATAGGAGAGGGAGGGATAAGGATAGCAATCAGCCCCAGCATTTT
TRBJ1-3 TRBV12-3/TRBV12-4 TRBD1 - CASSFGTGVYTIYF TGTGCCAGCAGTTTTGGGACAGGGGTTTACACCATATATTTT
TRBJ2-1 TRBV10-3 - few CAISGYGGNEQFF TGTGCCATCAGTGGTTATGGCGGCAATGAGCAGTTCTTC
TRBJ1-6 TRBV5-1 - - CASSLDRYSPLHF TGCGCCAGCAGCTTGGACAGGTATTCACCCCTCCACTTT
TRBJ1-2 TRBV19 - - CASSLSSGYGYTF TGTGCCAGTAGCCTATCGAGTGGCTATGGCTACACCTTC
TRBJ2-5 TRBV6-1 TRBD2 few CASGPAGAETQYF TGTGCCAGCGGCCCAGCGGGGGCCGAGACCCAGTACTTC
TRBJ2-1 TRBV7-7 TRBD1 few CASSLAHGQGLYNEQFF TGTGCCAGCAGCTTAGCGCACGGACAGGGCCTATACAATGAGCAGTTCTTC
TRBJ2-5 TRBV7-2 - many CASSLNPIELQETQYF TGTGCCAGCAGCTTGAACCCAATTGAGTTACAAGAGACCCAGTACTTC
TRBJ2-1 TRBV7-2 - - CASSPQYEQFF TGTGCCAGCAGCCCGCAGTATGAGCAGTTCTTC
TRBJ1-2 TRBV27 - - CASSFSREVYGYTF TGTGCCAGCAGTTTTAGCAGGGAAGTCTATGGCTACACCTTC
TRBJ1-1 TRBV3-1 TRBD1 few CASTREQGTAFF TGTGCCAGCACCAGGGAACAGGGGACGGCTTTCTTT
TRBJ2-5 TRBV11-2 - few CASSYRALSRGPWETQYF TGTGCCAGCAGCTACAGGGCGCTTTCACGAGGACCGTGGGAGACCCAGTACTTC
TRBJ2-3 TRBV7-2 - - CASSFKGYTDTQYF TGTGCCAGCAGCTTTAAGGGCTACACAGATACGCAGTATTTT
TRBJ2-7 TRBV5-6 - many CASSLGYSYEQYF TGTGCCAGCAGCTTGGGATACTCCTACGAGCAGTACTTC
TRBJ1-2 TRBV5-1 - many CASSLDTYYGYTF TGCGCCAGCAGCTTGGACACTTACTATGGCTACACCTTC
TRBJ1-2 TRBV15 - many CATSRSLIQGEGSVNYGYTF TGTGCCACCAGCAGATCCTTAATCCAGGGAGAGGGTAGCGTTAACTATGGCTACACCTTC
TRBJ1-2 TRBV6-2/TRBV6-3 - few CASSSAGVGVYTF TGTGCCAGCAGTTCCGCGGGAGTAGGAGTCTACACCTTC
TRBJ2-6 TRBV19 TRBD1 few CASRRQGSGANVLTF TGTGCCAGTAGGCGACAGGGCTCTGGGGCCAACGTCCTGACTTTC
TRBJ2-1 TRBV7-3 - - CASSLDTRSYNEQFF TGTGCCAGCAGCTTAGATACTAGGTCCTACAATGAGCAGTTCTTC
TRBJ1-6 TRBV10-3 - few CAISEKGGGSPLHF TGTGCCATCAGTGAGAAGGGGGGAGGTTCACCCCTCCACTTT
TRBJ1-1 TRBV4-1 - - CASSSRTGQQNTEAFF TGCGCCAGCAGCAGCAGGACTGGGCAGCAGAACACTGAAGCTTTCTTT
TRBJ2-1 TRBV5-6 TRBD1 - CASSSQPGQGFYNEQFF TGTGCCAGCAGCTCGCAGCCGGGACAGGGGTTCTACAATGAGCAGTTCTTC
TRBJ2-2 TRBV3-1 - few CASSQATGELFF TGTGCCAGCAGCCAAGCCACCGGGGAGCTGTTTTTT
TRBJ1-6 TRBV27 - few CASSEQGWNSPLHF TGTGCCAGCAGTGAACAGGGCTGGAATTCACCCCTCCACTTT
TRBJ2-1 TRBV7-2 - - CASSSGTRGYNEQFF TGTGCCAGCAGCTCCGGGACACGCGGCTACAATGAGCAGTTCTTC
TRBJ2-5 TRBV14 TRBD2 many CASSQGDPWSSGGLGETQYF TGTGCCAGCAGCCAAGGGGATCCCTGGTCTAGCGGGGGGCTGGGAGAGACCCAGTACTTC
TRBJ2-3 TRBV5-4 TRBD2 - CASSPLAGTSTDTQYF TGTGCCAGCAGCCCGTTAGCGGGGACTAGCACAGATACGCAGTATTTT
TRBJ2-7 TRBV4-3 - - CASRSFRVHGQYF TGCGCCAGCAGGTCTTTTCGTGTTCACGGGCAGTACTTC
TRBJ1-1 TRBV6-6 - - CASSNLPRGEAFF TGTGCCAGCAGTAATCTCCCCCGGGGCGAAGCTTTCTTT
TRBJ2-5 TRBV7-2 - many CASRNDRAGKTQYF TGTGCCAGCAGGAACGACAGGGCGGGGAAGACCCAGTACTTC
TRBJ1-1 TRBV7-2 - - CASSLSMGAQPEAFF TGTGCCAGCAGCTTAAGTATGGGGGCGCAGCCTGAAGCTTTCTTT
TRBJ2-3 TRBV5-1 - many CASSSGTSQVTQYF TGCGCCAGCAGCTCCGGGACTTCTCAGGTCACGCAGTATTTT
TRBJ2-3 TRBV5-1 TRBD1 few CASSPSQGAGTDTQYF TGCGCCAGCAGCCCCTCACAGGGGGCTGGCACAGATACGCAGTATTTT
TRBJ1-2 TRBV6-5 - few CASSYPPVMTDFYGYTF TGTGCCAGCAGTTACCCCCCGGTCATGACAGATTTCTATGGCTACACCTTC
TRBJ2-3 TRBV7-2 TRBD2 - CASSFSGRETDTQYF TGTGCCAGCAGCTTTAGTGGGCGGGAGACAGATACGCAGTATTTT
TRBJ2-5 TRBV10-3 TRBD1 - CAISEPRTGVVTQYF TGTGCCATCAGTGAACCCCGGACAGGGGTAGTGACCCAGTACTTC
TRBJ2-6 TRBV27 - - CASSLLEGANVLTF TGTGCCAGCAGTTTATTGGAAGGGGCCAACGTCCTGACTTTC
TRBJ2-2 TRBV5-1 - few CASSLGRAGELFF TGCGCCAGCAGCTTGGGACGGGCCGGGGAGCTGTTTTTT
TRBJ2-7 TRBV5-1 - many CASSRTRGGDYEQYF TGCGCCAGCAGCCGAACCCGAGGAGGGGACTACGAGCAGTACTTC
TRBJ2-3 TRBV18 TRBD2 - CASSPRRTSGLRVDTQYF TGTGCCAGCTCACCACGCAGGACTAGCGGCCTCCGGGTTGATACGCAGTATTTT
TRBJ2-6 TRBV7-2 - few CASSFTSSGANVLTF TGTGCCAGCAGCTTTACCAGCTCTGGGGCCAACGTCCTGACTTTC
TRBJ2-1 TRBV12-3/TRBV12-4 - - CASSLLQIYNEQFF TGTGCCAGCAGTTTACTCCAAATTTACAATGAGCAGTTCTTC
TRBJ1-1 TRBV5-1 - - CASSLRAKHEAFF TGCGCCAGCAGCTTGAGGGCAAAACATGAAGCTTTCTTT